This TCR beta chain was recorded in a study of blood T cells in healthy people across ages. The second PCR ran roughly 7 to 12 cycles with a sample-barcoded 5' primer and J-beta primers. One entry per CDR3 protein results from TCRdb running MiXCR on the 5' RACE reads. In the table there are over a million distinct CDR3 sequences, 55% to 75% of which are singletons. Total RNA was extracted at no less than 6 micrograms per sample. Germline assignment: CDR1 SQVTM and CDR2 ANQGSEA. V lost 8 bases, J lost 2 bases, and 12 bases stayed unmatched. The CDR3 is 15 residues long. V usage is TRBV29-1 and J usage is TRBJ2-1; 7 bases are shared with TRBD2. The receptor was isolated from a man aged 18 to 30 in good health. The sequencing input was blood. In nucleotides, the CDR3 is TGCAGCATCGATGGGGGGGGGAAGACCTACAATGAGCAGTTCTTC. Amino acids: CSIDGGGKTYNEQFF.